One and the same sample provided the 25 T cell receptor beta chains below, sequenced in a study of cytomegalovirus exposure and HLA in healthy donors. The protocol was immunoSEQ multiplex PCR, while the TCRdb copy is restricted to in-frame clones and leaves out a portion. This table holds approximately 82,000 clones, more than 85% found once. Material: PBMCs. All receptors derive from a man aged 18-30 years in good health and CMV-seronegative.

This chain connects TRBV11-2 to TRBJ1-2; D is uncertain. Germline CDR1 is SGHAT and CDR2 is FQNNGV. This CDR3 has 13 residues. V was trimmed by 4 bases and J by 6 bases, leaving 12 bases between them. Here the CDR3 DNA reads TGTGCCAGCAGCTCACAGATTTTTGATGGCTACACCTTC. Translated: CASSSQIFDGYTF.

The V call is TRBV2, the J call TRBJ1-5; D unclear. The CDR3 runs 13 residues. Germline assignment: CDR1 SNHLY and CDR2 FYNNEI. The V and J ends lost 6 bases and 0 bases respectively, with 6 bases between them. In DNA form, the CDR3 reads TGTGCCAGCAGCCTATATAGCAATCAGCCCCAGCATTTT. It yields the protein CASSLYSNQPQHF.

The chain carries TRBV6-5 and TRBJ1-2, with D perhaps matching TRBD1 (6 bases). The germline V gene has CDR1 MNHEY and CDR2 SVGAGI. The CDR3 is 15 residues long. Deletions cut 0 bases from V and 7 bases from J, with 15 bases between. This CDR3 is CASSYSILGALGYTF. The CDR3 DNA is TGTGCCAGCAGTTACTCGATTTTGGGGGCGCTTGGCTACACCTTC.

The chain employs TRBV11-2 and TRBJ2-2; possible D gene TRBD2, 5 bases. The V end lost 5 bases, the J end lost 1 base, and 11 bases lay between the germline ends. Germline CDR1 reads SGHAT; CDR2 reads FQNNGV. This CDR3 is 15 amino acids long. CDR3: CASSQPGGNTGELFF. The CDR3 coding sequence is TGTGCCAGCAGCCAACCTGGAGGGAACACCGGGGAGCTGTTTTTT.

V usage is TRBV11-2 and J usage is TRBJ2-5, with 7 bases identical to TRBD2. This CDR3 has 15 residues. Looked up from germline, CDR1 is SGHAT and CDR2 is FQNNGV. J lost 1 base, V lost 5 bases, and 7 bases had no gene match. The CDR3 spells CASSHPTGGQETQYF. The CDR3 nucleotides read TGTGCCAGCAGCCACCCAACGGGGGGCCAAGAGACCCAGTACTTC.

The chain links TRBV10-3 to TRBJ1-2; D perhaps matches TRBD1 (6 bases). Germline loops: CDR1 ENHRY, CDR2 SYGVKD. With 4 bases removed from V and 0 bases from J, the gap between germline ends came to 12 bases. This CDR3 region has 15 residues. This CDR3 is CAISGRQVSNYGYTF. DNA of the CDR3: TGTGCCATCAGTGGGAGACAGGTTTCTAACTATGGCTACACCTTC.

This chain links TRBV5-5 with TRBJ2-1; TRBD1 aligns across 8 bases. J was trimmed by 6 bases and V by 1 base; bases with no gene match: 6. CDR3 length: 15 amino acids. In germline, CDR1 is SGHKS, CDR2 YYEKEE (reference sequence). The CDR3 loop is CASSLWDRMTNEQFF. The CDR3 nucleotides are TGTGCCAGCAGCTTGTGGGACAGGATGACCAATGAGCAGTTCTTC.

The chain employs TRBV25-1 and TRBJ1-1; unclear D gene. Per the germline V gene, CDR1 is MGHDK and CDR2 is SYGVNS. V dropped 1 base and J dropped 0 bases, with 12 bases sitting between them. The CDR3 length is 16 residues. Here the CDR3 DNA reads TGTGCCAGCAGTGAATCAAAAACGAACATGAACACTGAAGCTTTCTTT. This gives the protein CASSESKTNMNTEAFF.

The chain is built from TRBV28 and TRBJ2-7; tentative D call: TRBD2 (6 bases). In germline, CDR1 is MDHEN, CDR2 SYDVKM. Trimming took 6 bases from V and 1 from J, leaving 10 bases between them. This CDR3 contains 13 residues. CDR3 in amino acids: CASSEGGSYEQYF. DNA for the CDR3: TGTGCCAGCAGCGAGGGAGGTTCCTACGAGCAGTACTTC.

This clone was seen a single time. The CDR3 bases are TGTGCCAGCAGACGCGCCAAAGACAAGAACACTGAAGCTTTCTTT. As protein: CASRRAKDKNTEAFF. V gene TRBV6-5 combines with J gene TRBJ1-1; the D is unclear. This CDR3 spans 15 amino acids. The germline V and J ends were trimmed by 6 bases and 1 base, with 15 bases remaining between them. In germline, CDR1 is MNHEY, CDR2 SVGAGI.

The genes are TRBV5-8 and TRBJ1-4; TRBD1 is a possible D gene (5 bases). The CDR3 contains 16 residues. V dropped 2 bases and J dropped 7 bases, with 18 bases sitting between them. The germline V gene encodes CDR1 SGHTS and CDR2 YDEGEE. CDR3 nucleotide sequence: TGTGCCAGCAGCTTCACGGGGGGAATCAGGCGTGAAAAACTGTTTTTT. Translated: CASSFTGGIRREKLFF.

The DNA for the CDR3 is TGTGCCAGCAGCCGTGGACTTTTGCGCGAGCAGTACTTC. Translating it yields CASSRGLLREQYF. The chain carries TRBV11-3 and TRBJ2-7; the D gene is possibly TRBD2 (5 bases). The germline V gene has CDR1 SGHNT and CDR2 YENEEA. This CDR3 comprises 13 residues. V was clipped by 5 bases and J by 6 bases, with 14 bases between them.

This clone was found once. CDR3 nucleotides: TGTGCCAGCACCACAGGAGCCTATGGCTACACCTTC. It encodes CASTTGAYGYTF. The genes are TRBV2 and TRBJ1-2; TRBD1 is a possible D gene (5 bases). The CDR3 extends over 12 amino acids. Deletions cut 7 bases from V and 4 bases from J, with 10 bases between. CDR1 and CDR2 (germline): SNHLY, FYNNEI.

The chain combines TRBV7-3 with TRBJ2-2; D might be TRBD2 (5 bases). Germline values: CDR1 SGHTA, CDR2 FQGTGA. The germline V and J ends were trimmed by 5 bases and 6 bases, with 10 bases remaining between them. The CDR3 has 13 residues. The CDR3 region is CASSQMGAGELFF. DNA of the CDR3: TGTGCCAGCAGCCAAATGGGAGCCGGGGAGCTGTTTTTT.

The chain links TRBV6-1 to TRBJ1-5; D not resolved. The V gene's germline CDR1 is MNHNS and CDR2 SASEGT. CDR3 length equals 15 residues. Trimming shortened V by 8 bases and J by 0 bases, and 14 bases separated the two germline ends. CDR3 nucleotides: TGTGCCAGCTCCGGGAGCGCCTATAGCAATCAGCCCCAGCATTTT. This encodes CASSGSAYSNQPQHF.

This clone was seen just once. The CDR3 coding sequence is TGTGCCAGCAGCACCTCGACTGGGGAGCTGTTTTTT. It yields the protein CASSTSTGELFF. The J gene is TRBJ2-2, the V gene TRBV11-2; D unclear. V was shortened by 5 bases and J by 8 bases, with 9 bases between the two germline ends. The CDR3 contains 12 residues. Germline CDR1 SGHAT, CDR2 FQNNGV.

The chain recombines TRBV4-1 with TRBJ1-1, with D perhaps TRBD1 (5 bases). Deletions cut 4 bases from V and 2 bases from J, with 14 bases between. The CDR3 is made up of 15 amino acids. Germline V gene data show CDR1 as MGHRA and CDR2 as YSYEKL. CDR3 in DNA: TGCGCCAGCAGCCTCCCCGGAGGGACTAACACTGAAGCTTTCTTT. Its translation is CASSLPGGTNTEAFF.

The chain recombines TRBV2 with TRBJ2-7; 11 bases map to TRBD1. Germline CDR1 is SNHLY and CDR2 is FYNNEI. The CDR3 totals 14 residues. Trimming removed 7 bases from V and 3 bases from J; junction bases left unmatched: 5. The DNA of the CDR3 is TGTGCCAGCATGCTCGGGACAGGGGGCTACGAGCAGTACTTC. This translates into CASMLGTGGYEQYF. Full variable domain (outside the CDR3, taken from reference TRBV2 and TRBJ2-7): EPEVTQTPSHQVTQMGQEVILRCVPISNHLYFYWYRQILGQKVEFLVSFYNNEISEKSEIFDDQFSVERPDGSNFTLKIRSTKLEDSAMYFCASMLGTGGYEQYFGPGTRLTVT.

In nucleotides, the CDR3 is TGTGCCACCAGCAGAGATCGGGGAGGGAACACTGAAGCTTTCTTT. Translation: CATSRDRGGNTEAFF. The genes are TRBV15 and TRBJ1-1; D remains unclear. Per germline, CDR1 LNHNV and CDR2 YYDKDF (reference sequence). With 0 bases removed from V and 1 base from J, the gap between germline ends came to 9 bases. The CDR3 runs to 15 residues.

This chain uses TRBV5-1 with TRBJ2-1; 8 positions agree with TRBD2. CDR1 is SGHRS and CDR2 is YFSETQ in the germline V gene. V lost 7 bases to trimming and J lost 2 bases; unmatched junction nucleotides: 8. The CDR3 is 15 residues long. Here the CDR3 DNA reads TGCGCCAGCGCCACGGGGGGGGGACCCTACAATGAGCAGTTCTTC. It is translated as CASATGGGPYNEQFF.

The chain couples TRBV6-6 to TRBJ2-1; possibly TRBD1 for D (6 bases). This CDR3 has 15 residues. CDR1 is MNHNY, CDR2 SVGAGI, per germline (reference sequence). V was shortened by 0 bases and J by 2 bases, with 8 bases between the two germline ends. The CDR3 sequence: CASSYSGGAYNEQFF. CDR3 DNA: TGTGCCAGCAGTTACTCAGGGGGTGCCTACAATGAGCAGTTCTTC.

This chain connects TRBV15 to TRBJ2-1; unclear D gene. CDR1 and CDR2 from the germline V gene are LNHNV and YYDKDF (reference sequence). The CDR3 consists of 13 residues. With 1 base removed from V and 7 bases from J, the gap between germline ends came to 8 bases. The CDR3 region is CATSRASVNEQFF. The DNA of the CDR3 is TGTGCCACCAGCAGAGCTTCGGTGAATGAGCAGTTCTTC.

The chain joins TRBV4-1 to TRBJ2-3; D is perhaps TRBD1 (5 bases). Trimming removed 2 bases from V and 0 bases from J, with 15 bases in between. Germline-derived CDR1 and CDR2 are MGHRA and YSYEKL. The CDR3 consists of 17 residues. The CDR3 region is CASSQTPIGASTDTQYF. As DNA, the CDR3 is TGCGCCAGCAGCCAAACCCCTATAGGGGCTAGCACAGATACGCAGTATTTT.

This clone was detected only once. The chain has TRBV5-1 and TRBJ2-1; D gene uncertain. Trimming took 5 bases from V and 0 from J, leaving 15 bases between them. CDR3 length equals 16 residues. CDR1 is SGHRS and CDR2 is YFSETQ in the germline V gene. CDR3 in DNA: TGCGCCAGCAGTTTAAGCCCCCCCGGCTCCTACAATGAGCAGTTCTTC. Amino acid sequence: CASSLSPPGSYNEQFF.

The CDR3 sequence: CASSWGDRMGQFF. The CDR3, as DNA: TGTGCCAGCAGCTGGGGAGACCGGATGGGGCAGTTCTTC. This sequence joins TRBV7-8 and TRBJ2-1, with TRBD2 as a possible D gene (5 bases). The CDR3 loop spans 13 amino acids. Germline values: CDR1 SGHVS, CDR2 FQNEAQ. The V end was cut by 4 bases, the J end by 12 bases, with 16 bases between.